Shown below are 5 T cell receptor beta chains from a single sample sequenced in a study of T cells after posttransplantation cyclophosphamide. Controls had myeloablative marrow grafts with methotrexate and calcineurin inhibitor, sampled at 1 year. Sequencing used immunoSEQ multiplex PCR; TCRdb keeps in-frame clones, though not all of them. The data hold about 21,000 clones, with 80% to 90% observed a single time. Sequencing used PBMCs, obtained around 380 days after allogeneic stem cell transplant with calcineurin inhibitor and methotrexate. These receptors were obtained from a female patient younger than 45 who received an allogeneic stem cell transplant from an unrelated donor, was CMV-positive, and had acute and chronic GVHD. A share of the T cells may be of graft donor origin.

The J gene is TRBJ2-1, the V gene TRBV5-4; TRBD2 matches 9 bases. V lost 4 bases and J lost 12; bases outside the gene matches: 14. The CDR3 is 15 amino acids. The germline gives CDR1 SGHNT, CDR2 YYREEE (reference sequence). CDR3 protein: CASSRATSGQGAQFF. The CDR3 nucleotides read TGTGCCAGCAGCCGGGCGACTAGCGGTCAAGGTGCGCAGTTCTTC.

This chain joins TRBV7-3 and TRBJ2-2; maybe TRBD2 (6 bases). Germline V CDR1 and CDR2: SGHTA, FQGTGA. The CDR3 contains 16 residues. V was pared by 6 bases and J by 0 bases, with 14 bases between. CDR3 in DNA: TGTGCCAGCAGATCACCTAGCGAACCGAACACCGGGGAGCTGTTTTTT. Translation: CASRSPSEPNTGELFF.

A single count supports this clone. V and J are TRBV11-3 and TRBJ2-1; 7 bases map to TRBD2. The CDR3 covers 14 residues. Germline V CDR1 and CDR2: SGHNT, YENEEA. J was trimmed by 4 bases and V by 2 bases; bases with no gene match: 2. The CDR3 DNA is TGTGCCAGCAGCTTACTAGCGGCTTACAATGAGCAGTTCTTC. It translates to CASSLLAAYNEQFF.

The gene calls are TRBV11-2 and TRBJ2-2, with no clear D. The V end was cut by 1 base, the J end by 4 bases, with 7 bases between. The CDR3 runs to 14 residues. Germline loops: CDR1 SGHAT, CDR2 FQNNGV. CDR3 nucleotide sequence: TGTGCCAGCAGCTTAGCATCGGGCACCGGGGAGCTGTTTTTT. Residues: CASSLASGTGELFF.

This clone was recorded only once. This CDR3 reads CASSPTTSRETQYF. CDR3 DNA sequence: TGCGCCAGCAGCCCAACGACTAGCAGGGAGACCCAGTACTTC. The chain carries TRBV5-1 and TRBJ2-5; 7 bases agree with TRBD2. Germline lookup yields CDR1 SGHRS and CDR2 YFSETQ. J gave up 5 bases and V 4 bases, and 8 bases lay outside the gene matches. The CDR3 contains 14 residues.